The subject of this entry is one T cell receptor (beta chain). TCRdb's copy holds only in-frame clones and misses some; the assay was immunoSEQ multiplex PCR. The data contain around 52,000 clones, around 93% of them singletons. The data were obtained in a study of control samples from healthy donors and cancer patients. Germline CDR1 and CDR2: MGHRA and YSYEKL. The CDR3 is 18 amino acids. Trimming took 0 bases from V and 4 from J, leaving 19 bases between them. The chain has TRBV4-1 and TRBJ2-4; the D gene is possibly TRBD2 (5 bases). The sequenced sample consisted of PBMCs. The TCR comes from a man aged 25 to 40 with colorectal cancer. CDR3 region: CASSQDERLATQKNIQYF. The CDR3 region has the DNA TGCGCCAGCAGCCAAGATGAAAGGTTAGCGACGCAGAAAAACATTCAGTACTTC.